This T cell receptor (beta chain) was documented in a study of human T cells and chemical hapten exposure. Study details: The use of 2% DPC on about 2 cm by about 2 cm of upper inner arm skin constituted sensitization. The study's findings and limits: Expanded TCRs produced significantly more large CDR3 similarity clusters than controls did.

Unique molecular identifiers were linked by the library to individual cDNA molecules. TCRdb processed the RACE reads anew with MiXCR; each CDR3 protein has one entry. Of some 81,000 distinct CDR3 sequences in the sample, under 14% were seen once. As to this clonotype: The antigen is not known.

Time point reported: patch test 2, 6 weeks after DPC sensitization. Treatment reported: therapeutic diphenylcyclopropenone sensitization with weekly scalp DPC. Drawing of blood took place ahead of applying each patch test. Deletions cut 5 bases from V and 2 bases from J, with 18 bases between. The germline CDR1 and CDR2 sequences are SGHTA and FQGNSA. The length of the CDR3 is 16 residues. The material sequenced was whole blood, taken in connection with sensitization to the hapten diphenylcyclopropenone (DPC). This chain uses TRBV7-2 with TRBJ2-5; TRBD1 or TRBD2 may be the D gene (6 bases each). The receptor's source is a man younger than 35 with alopecia areata. Some clones in this sample may be carry-over from other donors' samples. In DNA form, the CDR3 reads TGTGCCAGCAGCCTCAGTGGAGGAGGGGGGCAAGAGACCCAGTACTTC. Its translation is CASSLSGGGGQETQYF.